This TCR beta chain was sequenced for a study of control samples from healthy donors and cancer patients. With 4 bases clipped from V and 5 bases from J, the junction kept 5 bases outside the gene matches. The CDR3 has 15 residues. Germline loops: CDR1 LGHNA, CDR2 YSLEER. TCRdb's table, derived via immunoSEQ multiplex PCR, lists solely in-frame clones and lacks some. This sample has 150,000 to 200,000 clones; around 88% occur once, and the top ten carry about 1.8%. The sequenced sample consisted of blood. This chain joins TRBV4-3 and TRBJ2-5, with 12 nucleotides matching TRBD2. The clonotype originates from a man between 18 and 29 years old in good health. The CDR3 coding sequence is TGCGCCAGCAGCCGGGCTAGCGGGGGGGTGGAGACCCAGTACTTC. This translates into CASSRASGGVETQYF.